Listed here is a single T cell receptor beta chain. The sample is drawn from a study of cytotoxic CD8 clonotypes in ibrutinib-treated CLL. Looking at the study overall: Samples averaged roughly 280,000 productive templates and roughly 86,000 productive rearrangements.

Assay used: immunoSEQ multiplex PCR; TCRdb lists only in-frame clones, some missing. This table holds approximately 130,000 clones, 80% to 90% found once. Germline assignment: CDR1 SNHLY and CDR2 FYNNEI. With V trimmed by 7 bases and J by 4 bases, 15 bases remained unmatched. This CDR3 contains 16 residues. The TCR was taken from a human donor with chronic lymphocytic leukemia. Sequenced material: PBMCs, taken after 24 months of ibrutinib treatment. The chain is built from TRBV2 and TRBJ2-7; 8 positions match TRBD2. This CDR3 is CASIPAGGPGYYEQYF. The CDR3 region has the DNA TGTGCCAGCATCCCCGCGGGGGGCCCGGGGTATTACGAGCAGTACTTC.